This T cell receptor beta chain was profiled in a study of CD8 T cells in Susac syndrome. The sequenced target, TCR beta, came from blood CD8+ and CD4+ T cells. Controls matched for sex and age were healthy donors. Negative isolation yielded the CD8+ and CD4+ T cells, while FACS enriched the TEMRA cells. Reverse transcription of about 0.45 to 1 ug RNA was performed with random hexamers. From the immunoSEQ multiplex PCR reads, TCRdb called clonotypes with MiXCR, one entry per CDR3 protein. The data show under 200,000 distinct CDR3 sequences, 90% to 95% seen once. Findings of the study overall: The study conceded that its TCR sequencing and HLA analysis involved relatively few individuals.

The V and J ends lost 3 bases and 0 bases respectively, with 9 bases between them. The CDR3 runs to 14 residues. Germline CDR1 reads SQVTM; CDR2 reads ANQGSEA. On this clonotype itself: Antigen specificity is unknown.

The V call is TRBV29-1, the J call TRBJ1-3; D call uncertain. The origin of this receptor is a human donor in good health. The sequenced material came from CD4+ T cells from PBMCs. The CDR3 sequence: CSVEMGNSGNTIYF. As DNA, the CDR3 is TGCAGCGTTGAGATGGGGAACTCTGGAAACACCATATATTTT.